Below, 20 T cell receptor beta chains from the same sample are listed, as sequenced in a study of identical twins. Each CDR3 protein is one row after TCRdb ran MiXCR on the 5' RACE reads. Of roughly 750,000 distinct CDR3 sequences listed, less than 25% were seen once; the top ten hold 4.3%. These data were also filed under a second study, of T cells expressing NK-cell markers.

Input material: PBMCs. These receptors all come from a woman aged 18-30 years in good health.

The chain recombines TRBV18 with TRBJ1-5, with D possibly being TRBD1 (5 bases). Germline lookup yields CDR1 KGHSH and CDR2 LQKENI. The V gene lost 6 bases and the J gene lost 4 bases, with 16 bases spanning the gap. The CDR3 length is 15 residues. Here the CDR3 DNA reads TGTGCCAGCTCGACGCAAGGGGCGCCGAATCAGCCCCAGCATTTT. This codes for CASSTQGAPNQPQHF.

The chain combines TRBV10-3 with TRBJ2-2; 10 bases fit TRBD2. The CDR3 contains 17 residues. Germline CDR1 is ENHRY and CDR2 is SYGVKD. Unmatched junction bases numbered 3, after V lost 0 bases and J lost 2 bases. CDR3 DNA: TGTGCCATCAGTGAGTCTGGGACTAGCGTTAACACCGGGGAGCTGTTTTTT. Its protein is CAISESGTSVNTGELFF.

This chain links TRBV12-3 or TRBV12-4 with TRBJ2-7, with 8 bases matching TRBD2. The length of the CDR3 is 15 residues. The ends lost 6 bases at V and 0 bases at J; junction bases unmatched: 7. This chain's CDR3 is CASRGRSGSSYEQYF. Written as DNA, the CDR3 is TGTGCCAGCAGGGGGCGGAGCGGGAGCTCCTACGAGCAGTACTTC.

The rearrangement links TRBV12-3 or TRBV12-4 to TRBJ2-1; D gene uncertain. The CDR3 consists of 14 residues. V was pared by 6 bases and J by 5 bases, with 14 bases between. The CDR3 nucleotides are TGTGCCAGCAGCGTCCAGCCATCGAACAATGAGCAGTTCTTC. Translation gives CASSVQPSNNEQFF.

CDR3 sequence: CSARVSGGTYEQYF. CDR3 nucleotides: TGCAGTGCTAGAGTTAGCGGAGGGACCTACGAGCAGTACTTC. The chain carries TRBV20-1 and TRBJ2-7, with D possibly being TRBD2 (6 bases). The germline V and J ends were trimmed by 1 base and 2 bases, with 12 bases remaining between them. Germline CDR1 is DFQATT and CDR2 is SNEGSKA (reference sequence). The CDR3 is made up of 14 amino acids.

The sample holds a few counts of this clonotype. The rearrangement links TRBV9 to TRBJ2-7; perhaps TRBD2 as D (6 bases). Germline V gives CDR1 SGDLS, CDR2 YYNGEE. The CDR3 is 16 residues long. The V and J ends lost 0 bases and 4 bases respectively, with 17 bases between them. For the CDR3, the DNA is TGTGCCAGCAGCGTAGCCCCACGAGCGGGCCCTTACGAGCAGTACTTC. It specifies CASSVAPRAGPYEQYF.

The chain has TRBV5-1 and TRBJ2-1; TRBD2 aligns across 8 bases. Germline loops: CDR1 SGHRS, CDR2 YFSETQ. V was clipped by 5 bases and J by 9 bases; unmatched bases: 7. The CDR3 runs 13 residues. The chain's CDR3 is CASRGWAGGEQFF. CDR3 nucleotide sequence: TGCGCCAGCAGAGGCTGGGCGGGAGGTGAGCAGTTCTTC.

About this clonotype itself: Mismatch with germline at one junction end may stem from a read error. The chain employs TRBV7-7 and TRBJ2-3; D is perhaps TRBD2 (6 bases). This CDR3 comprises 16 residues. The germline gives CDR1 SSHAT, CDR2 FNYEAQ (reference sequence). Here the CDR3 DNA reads TGTGCTAGCAGCTTAGCGGAGAACCGGCGCACAGATACGCAGTATTTT. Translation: CASSLAENRRTDTQYF.

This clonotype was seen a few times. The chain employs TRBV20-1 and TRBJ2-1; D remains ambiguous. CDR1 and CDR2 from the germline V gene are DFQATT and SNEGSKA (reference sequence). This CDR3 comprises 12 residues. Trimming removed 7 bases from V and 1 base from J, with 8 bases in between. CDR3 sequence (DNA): TGCAGTGGAGCGTTTTCCTACAATGAGCAGTTCTTC. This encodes CSGAFSYNEQFF.

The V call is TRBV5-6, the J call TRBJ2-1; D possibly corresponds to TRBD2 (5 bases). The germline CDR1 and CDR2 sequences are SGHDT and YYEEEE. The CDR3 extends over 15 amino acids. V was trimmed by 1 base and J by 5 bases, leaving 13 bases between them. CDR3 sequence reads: CASSLRASRHNEQFF. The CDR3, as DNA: TGTGCCAGCAGCTTGAGAGCTAGCAGACACAATGAGCAGTTCTTC.

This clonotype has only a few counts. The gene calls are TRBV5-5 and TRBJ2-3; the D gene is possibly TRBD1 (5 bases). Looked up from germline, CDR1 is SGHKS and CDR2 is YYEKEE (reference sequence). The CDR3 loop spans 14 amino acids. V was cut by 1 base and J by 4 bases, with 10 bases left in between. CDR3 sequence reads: CASSLSRVADTQYF. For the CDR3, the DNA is TGTGCCAGCAGCTTGTCCAGGGTTGCAGATACGCAGTATTTT.

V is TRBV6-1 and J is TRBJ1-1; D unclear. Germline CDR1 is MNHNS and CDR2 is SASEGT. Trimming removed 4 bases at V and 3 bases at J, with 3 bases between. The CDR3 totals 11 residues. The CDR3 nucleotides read TGTGCCAGCAGTGTGTACACTGAAGCTTTCTTT. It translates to CASSVYTEAFF.

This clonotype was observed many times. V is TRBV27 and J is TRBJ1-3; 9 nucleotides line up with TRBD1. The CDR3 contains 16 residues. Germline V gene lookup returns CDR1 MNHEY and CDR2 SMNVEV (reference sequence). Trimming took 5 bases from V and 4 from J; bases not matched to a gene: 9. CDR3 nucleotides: TGTGCCAGCAGTCCCGCGAGGACAGGGGACGGAAACACCATATATTTT. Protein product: CASSPARTGDGNTIYF.

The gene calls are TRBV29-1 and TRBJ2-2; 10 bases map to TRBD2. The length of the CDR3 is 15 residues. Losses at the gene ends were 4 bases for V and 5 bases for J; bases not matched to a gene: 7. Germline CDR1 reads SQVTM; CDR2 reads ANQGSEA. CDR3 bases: TGCAGCGTTGGCGTAGCGGGAGGTGGGACCGGGGAGCTGTTTTTT. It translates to CSVGVAGGGTGELFF.

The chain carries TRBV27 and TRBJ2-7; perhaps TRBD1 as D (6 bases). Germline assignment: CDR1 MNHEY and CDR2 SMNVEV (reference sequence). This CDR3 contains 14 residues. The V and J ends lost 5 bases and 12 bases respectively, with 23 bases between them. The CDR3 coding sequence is TGTGCCAGCAGTCATCGGGACAACCTCCTTGGCGCGTACTTC. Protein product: CASSHRDNLLGAYF.

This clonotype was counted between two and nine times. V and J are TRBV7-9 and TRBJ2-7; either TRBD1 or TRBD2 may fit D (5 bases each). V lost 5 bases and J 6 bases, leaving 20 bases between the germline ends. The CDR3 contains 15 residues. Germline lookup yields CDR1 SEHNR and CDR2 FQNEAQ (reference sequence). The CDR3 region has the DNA TGTGCCAGCAGCGACACGAGGGACCACCCCCCCGAGCAGTACTTC. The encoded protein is CASSDTRDHPPEQYF.

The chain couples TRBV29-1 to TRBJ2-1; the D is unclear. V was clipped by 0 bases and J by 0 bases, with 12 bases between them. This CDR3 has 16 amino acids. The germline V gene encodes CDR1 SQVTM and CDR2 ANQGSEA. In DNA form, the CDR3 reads TGCAGCGTTGAAGAGGCGATCGGCAGCTCCTACAATGAGCAGTTCTTC. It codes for CSVEEAIGSSYNEQFF.

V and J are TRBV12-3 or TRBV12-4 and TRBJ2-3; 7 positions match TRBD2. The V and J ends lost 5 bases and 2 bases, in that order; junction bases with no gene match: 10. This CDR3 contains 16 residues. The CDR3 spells CASSVSGLTVTDTQYF. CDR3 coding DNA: TGTGCCAGCAGTGTCTCGGGACTAACTGTCACAGATACGCAGTATTTT.

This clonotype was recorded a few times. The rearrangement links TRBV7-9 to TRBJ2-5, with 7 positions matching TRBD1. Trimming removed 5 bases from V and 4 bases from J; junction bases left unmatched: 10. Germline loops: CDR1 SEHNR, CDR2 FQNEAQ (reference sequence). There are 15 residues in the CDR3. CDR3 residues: CASSLDRARRETQYF. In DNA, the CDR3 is TGTGCCAGCAGCCTCGACAGGGCAAGGAGAGAGACCCAGTACTTC.

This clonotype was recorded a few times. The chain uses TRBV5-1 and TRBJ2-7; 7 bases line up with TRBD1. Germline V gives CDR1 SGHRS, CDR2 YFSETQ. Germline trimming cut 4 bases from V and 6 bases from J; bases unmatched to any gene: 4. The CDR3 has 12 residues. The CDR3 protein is CASSQWDSEQYF. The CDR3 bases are TGCGCCAGCAGCCAATGGGACAGCGAGCAGTACTTC.